What follows describes a single TCR beta chain. This specimen comes from a study of CD8 T cells in Susac syndrome. The V gene end was trimmed by 6 bases and the J gene end by 5 bases; junction bases not matched to a gene: 13. Looked up from germline, CDR1 is SQVTM and CDR2 is ANQGSEA. The CDR3 runs 15 residues. Sequencing of TCR beta drew on CD8+ and CD4+ T cells from blood. An input of about 0.5 to 1 ug of RNA was subjected to reverse transcription using random hexamers. TCRdb fed the immunoSEQ multiplex PCR reads into MiXCR, producing one record per CDR3 protein. Among approximately 130,000 distinct CDR3 sequences listed, 90% to 95% were seen once.

The sequence was obtained from a human donor with multiple sclerosis. This chain links TRBV29-1 with TRBJ1-2; the match to TRBD1 covers 9 bases. Sequenced material: CD8+ T cells from PBMCs. CDR3 coding DNA: TGCAGCGTCCTTAATACTCGACAGGGGGAATATGGCTACACCTTC. The encoded protein is CSVLNTRQGEYGYTF.